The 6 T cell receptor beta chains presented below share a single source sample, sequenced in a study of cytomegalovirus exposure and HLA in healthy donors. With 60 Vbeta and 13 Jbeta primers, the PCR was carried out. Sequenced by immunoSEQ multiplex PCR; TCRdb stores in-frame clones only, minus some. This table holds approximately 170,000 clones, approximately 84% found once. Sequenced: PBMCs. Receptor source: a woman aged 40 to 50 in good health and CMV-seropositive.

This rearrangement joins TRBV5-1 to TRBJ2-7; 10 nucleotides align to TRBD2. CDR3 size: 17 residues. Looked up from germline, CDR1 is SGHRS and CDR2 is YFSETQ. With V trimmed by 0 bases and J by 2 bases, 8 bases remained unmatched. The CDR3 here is CASSLEARSGGTYEQYF. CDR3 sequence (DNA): TGCGCCAGCAGCTTGGAGGCCCGTAGCGGGGGGACCTACGAGCAGTACTTC.

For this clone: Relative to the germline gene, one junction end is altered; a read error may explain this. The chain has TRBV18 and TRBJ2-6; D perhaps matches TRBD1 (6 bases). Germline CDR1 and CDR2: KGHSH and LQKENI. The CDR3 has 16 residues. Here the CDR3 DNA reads TGTGCCAGCTCACCCAGGACAGACTCTGGGGCCAACGGCCTGACTTTC. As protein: CASSPRTDSGANGLTF.

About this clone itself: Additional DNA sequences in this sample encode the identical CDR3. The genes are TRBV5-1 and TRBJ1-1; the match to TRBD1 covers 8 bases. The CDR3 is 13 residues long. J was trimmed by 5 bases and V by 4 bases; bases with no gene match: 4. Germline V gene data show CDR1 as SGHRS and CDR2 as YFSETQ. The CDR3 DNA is TGCGCCAGCAGCGGGACAGGCGGGACTGAAGCTTTCTTT. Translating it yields CASSGTGGTEAFF.

CDR3 region: CASSQGVLAGTEQYF. In DNA, the CDR3 is TGCGCCAGCAGCCAAGGGGTACTAGCGGGGACTGAGCAGTACTTC. The genes are TRBV4-1 and TRBJ2-7; 10 bases are shared with TRBD2. The CDR3 length is 15 residues. V was clipped by 1 base and J by 7 bases; unmatched bases: 7. Germline V lookup: CDR1 MGHRA, CDR2 YSYEKL.

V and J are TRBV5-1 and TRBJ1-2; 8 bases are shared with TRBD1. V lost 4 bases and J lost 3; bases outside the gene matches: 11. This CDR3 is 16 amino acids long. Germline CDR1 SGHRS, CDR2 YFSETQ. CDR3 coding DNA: TGCGCCAGCAGCCCAAGAGGACAGGGTTGGGACTATGGCTACACCTTC. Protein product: CASSPRGQGWDYGYTF.

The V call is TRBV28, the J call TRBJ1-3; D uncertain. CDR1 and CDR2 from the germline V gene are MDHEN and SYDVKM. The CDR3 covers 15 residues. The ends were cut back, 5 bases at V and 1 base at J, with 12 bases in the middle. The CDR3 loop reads CASSNYVSSGNTIYF. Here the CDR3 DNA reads TGTGCCAGCAGTAACTATGTGAGTTCTGGAAACACCATATATTTT.